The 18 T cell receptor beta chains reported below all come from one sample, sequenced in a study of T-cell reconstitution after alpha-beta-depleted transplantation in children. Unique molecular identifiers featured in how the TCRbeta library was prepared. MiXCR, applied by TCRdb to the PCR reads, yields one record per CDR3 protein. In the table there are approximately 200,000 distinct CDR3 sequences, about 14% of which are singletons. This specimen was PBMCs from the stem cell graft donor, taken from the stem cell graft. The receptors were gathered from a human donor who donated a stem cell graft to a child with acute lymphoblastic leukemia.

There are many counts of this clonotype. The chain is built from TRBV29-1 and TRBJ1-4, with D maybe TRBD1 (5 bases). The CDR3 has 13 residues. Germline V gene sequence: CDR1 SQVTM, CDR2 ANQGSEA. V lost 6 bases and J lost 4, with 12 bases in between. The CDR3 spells CSVLRQSNEKLFF. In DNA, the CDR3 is TGCAGCGTCCTGAGACAGAGTAATGAAAAACTGTTTTTT.

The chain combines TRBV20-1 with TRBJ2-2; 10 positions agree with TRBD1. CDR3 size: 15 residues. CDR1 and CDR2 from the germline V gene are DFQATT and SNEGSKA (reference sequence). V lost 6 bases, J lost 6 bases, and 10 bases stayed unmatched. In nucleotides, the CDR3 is TGCAGTGCCAGGGGACAGGGGTTTTTTGCCGGGGAGCTGTTTTTT. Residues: CSARGQGFFAGELFF.

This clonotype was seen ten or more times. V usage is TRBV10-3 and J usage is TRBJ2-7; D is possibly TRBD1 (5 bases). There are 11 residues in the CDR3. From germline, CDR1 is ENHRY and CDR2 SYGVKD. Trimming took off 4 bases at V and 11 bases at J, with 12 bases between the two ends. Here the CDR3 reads CAISGGIGEYF. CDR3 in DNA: TGTGCCATCAGTGGGGGCATAGGGGAGTACTTC.

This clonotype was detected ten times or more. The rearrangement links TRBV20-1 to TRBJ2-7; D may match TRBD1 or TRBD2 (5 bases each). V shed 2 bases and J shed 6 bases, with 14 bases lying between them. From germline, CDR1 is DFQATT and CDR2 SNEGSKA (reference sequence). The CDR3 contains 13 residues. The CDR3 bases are TGCAGTGCTAGAACCGGGACCCAAGGCGAGCAGTACTTC. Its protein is CSARTGTQGEQYF.

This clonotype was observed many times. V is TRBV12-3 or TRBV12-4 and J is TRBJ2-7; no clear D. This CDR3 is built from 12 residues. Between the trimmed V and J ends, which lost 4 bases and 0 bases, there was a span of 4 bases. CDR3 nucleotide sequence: TGTGCCAGCAGTTCATTCTCCTACGAGCAGTACTTC. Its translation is CASSSFSYEQYF.

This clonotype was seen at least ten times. This chain's CDR3 is CASSLAIGTHEQFF. The CDR3 nucleotides are TGCGCCAGCAGCTTGGCGATCGGGACTCATGAGCAGTTCTTC. The V and J genes are TRBV5-1 and TRBJ2-1; possibly TRBD2 for D (6 bases). The length of the CDR3 is 14 residues. From germline, CDR1 is SGHRS and CDR2 YFSETQ. V was pared by 0 bases and J by 8 bases, with 12 bases between.

The CDR3 DNA follows: TGTGCCAGCAGTTCCCCCGCCGGCAGGATGAGGAATGAGCAGTTCTTC. It yields the protein CASSSPAGRMRNEQFF. This sequence joins TRBV12-3 or TRBV12-4 and TRBJ2-1; no clear D. The CDR3 totals 16 residues. The V end was cut by 4 bases, the J end by 7 bases, with 20 bases between.

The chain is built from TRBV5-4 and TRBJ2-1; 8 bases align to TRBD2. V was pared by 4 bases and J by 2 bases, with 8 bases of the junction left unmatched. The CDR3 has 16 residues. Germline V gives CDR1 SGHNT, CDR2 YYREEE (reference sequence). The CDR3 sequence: CASSPTSGYTYNEQFF. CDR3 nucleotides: TGTGCCAGCAGCCCAACTAGCGGCTACACCTACAATGAGCAGTTCTTC.

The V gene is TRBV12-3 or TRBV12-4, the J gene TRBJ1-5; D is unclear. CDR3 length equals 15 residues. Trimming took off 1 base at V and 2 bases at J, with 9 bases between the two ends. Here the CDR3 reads CASSLGGIGNQPQHF. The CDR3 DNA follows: TGTGCCAGCAGTTTAGGGGGTATCGGCAATCAGCCCCAGCATTTT.

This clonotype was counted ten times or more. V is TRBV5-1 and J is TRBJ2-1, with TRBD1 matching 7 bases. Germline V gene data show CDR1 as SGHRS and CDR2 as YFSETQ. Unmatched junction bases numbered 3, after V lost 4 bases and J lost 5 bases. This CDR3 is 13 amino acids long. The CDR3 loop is CASSPQGDNEQFF. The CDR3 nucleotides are TGCGCCAGCAGCCCCCAGGGGGACAATGAGCAGTTCTTC.

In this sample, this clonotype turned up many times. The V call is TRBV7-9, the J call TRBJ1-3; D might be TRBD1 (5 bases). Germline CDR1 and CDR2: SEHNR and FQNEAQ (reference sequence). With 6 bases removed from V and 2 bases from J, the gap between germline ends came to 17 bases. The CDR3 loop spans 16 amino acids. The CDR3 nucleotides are TGTGCCAGCAGTCATATTCGGGGCGGAGCTGGAAACACCATATATTTT. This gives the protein CASSHIRGGAGNTIYF.

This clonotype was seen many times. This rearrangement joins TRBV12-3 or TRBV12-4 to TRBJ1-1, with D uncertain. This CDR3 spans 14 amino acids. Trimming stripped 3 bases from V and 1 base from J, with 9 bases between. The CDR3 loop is CASSFSDENTEAFF. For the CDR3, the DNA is TGTGCCAGCAGTTTTTCCGACGAGAACACTGAAGCTTTCTTT.

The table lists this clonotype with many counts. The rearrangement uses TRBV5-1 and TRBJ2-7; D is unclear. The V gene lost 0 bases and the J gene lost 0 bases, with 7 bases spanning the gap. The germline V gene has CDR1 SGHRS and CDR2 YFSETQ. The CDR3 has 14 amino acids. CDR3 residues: CASSLEDSSYEQYF. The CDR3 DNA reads TGCGCCAGCAGCTTGGAGGATAGCTCCTACGAGCAGTACTTC.

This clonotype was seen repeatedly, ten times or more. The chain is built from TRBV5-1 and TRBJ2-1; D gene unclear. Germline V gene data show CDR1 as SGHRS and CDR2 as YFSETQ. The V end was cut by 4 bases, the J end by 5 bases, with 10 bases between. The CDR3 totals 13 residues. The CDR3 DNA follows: TGCGCCAGCAGCGAGCCAGGCGACAATGAGCAGTTCTTC. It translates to CASSEPGDNEQFF.

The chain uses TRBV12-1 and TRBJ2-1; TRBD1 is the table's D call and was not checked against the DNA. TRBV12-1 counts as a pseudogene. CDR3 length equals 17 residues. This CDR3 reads CASSSCVRVTPFMEQFF. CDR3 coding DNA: TGTGCCAGCAGCTCTTGCGTTCGCGTGACCCCCTTCATGGAGCAGTTCTTC.

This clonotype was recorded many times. CDR3: CASSRSTQETQYF. The CDR3 region has the DNA TGTGCCAGTAGTCGCAGCACCCAAGAGACCCAGTACTTC. The V gene is TRBV19, the J gene TRBJ2-5, with D uncertain. Germline CDR1 is LNHDA and CDR2 is SQIVND (reference sequence). Trimming cost V 5 bases and J 1 base, with 8 bases left between them. The CDR3 consists of 13 residues. Based on the CDR3 plus reference TRBV19 and TRBJ2-5, the full variable domain is DGGITQSPKYLFRKEGQNVTLSCEQNLNHDAMYWYRQDPGQGLRLIYYSQIVNDFQKGDIAEGYSVSREKKESFPLTVTSAQKNPTAFYLCASSRSTQETQYFGPGTRLLVL.

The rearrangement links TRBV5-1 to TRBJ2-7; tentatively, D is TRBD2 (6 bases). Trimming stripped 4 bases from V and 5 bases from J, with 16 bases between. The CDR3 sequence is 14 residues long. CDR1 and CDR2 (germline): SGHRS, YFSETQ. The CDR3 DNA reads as TGCGCCAGCAGCGCCGGGGGTACGGGGAACGAGCAGTACTTC. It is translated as CASSAGGTGNEQYF. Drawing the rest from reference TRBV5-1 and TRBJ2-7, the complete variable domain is KAGVTQTPRYLIKTRGQQVTLSCSPISGHRSVSWYQQTPGQGLQFLFEYFSETQRNKGNFPGRFSGRQFSNSRSEMNVSTLELGDSALYLCASSAGGTGNEQYFGPGTRLTVT.

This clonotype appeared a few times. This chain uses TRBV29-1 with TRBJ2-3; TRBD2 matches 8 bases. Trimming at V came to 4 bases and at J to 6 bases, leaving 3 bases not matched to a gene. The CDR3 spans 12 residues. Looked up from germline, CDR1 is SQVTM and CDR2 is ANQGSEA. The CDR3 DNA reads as TGCAGCGTTGTCGGGAGGGGGGATACGCAGTATTTT. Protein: CSVVGRGDTQYF.